This T cell receptor (beta chain) was recorded in a study of blood T cell repertoires in COVID-19. On the study more broadly: Collection of acute and convalescent COVID-19 samples took place in the United States, Italy and Spain. Sources were T cells, B-cell-depleted T cells, or PBMCs; the material itself was cDNA or gDNA.

As originally analysed: By means of reference gene primer amplification, nucleated cell counts were estimated. Produced via immunoSEQ multiplex PCR; TCRdb's table is partial and in-frame only. For V, J and clone size, that table is used; D and trimming come from the DNA. The sample lists approximately 280,000 clones; approximately 84% were seen once. The sequence was obtained from a woman aged 25 to 45 who had recovered from COVID-19. Sequencing input: peripheral blood.

CDR3 sequence reads: CACSGPLVNQPQHF. The CDR3 DNA follows: TGTGCCTGCTCGGGTCCCCTAGTGAATCAGCCCCAGCATTTT. The chain recombines TRBV6-5 with TRBJ1-5; unclear D gene. The CDR3 is 14 amino acids. Germline assignment: CDR1 MNHEY and CDR2 SVGAGI. V shed 11 bases and J shed 4 bases, with 18 bases lying between them.